The 25 T cell receptor beta chains below come from one sample, sequenced in a study of OX40 agonist ivuxolimab in advanced cancers. TCRdb keeps only in-frame clones here, not all; method: immunoSEQ multiplex PCR. The data show 20,000 to 25,000 clones, almost 80% seen once. The sequencing here drew on CD4+ or CD8+ T cells sorted from blood, taken in a trial of the OX40 agonist ivuxolimab. The receptors shown here come from an adult with an advanced solid tumor such as melanoma, head and neck, liver or kidney cancer.

This clone occurred once. The gene calls are TRBV7-2 and TRBJ2-3; unclear D gene. Germline V gene sequence: CDR1 SGHTA, CDR2 FQGNSA. With 5 bases removed from V and 1 base from J, the gap between germline ends came to 16 bases. The CDR3 runs to 16 residues. The chain's CDR3 is CASSPTHYSGTDTQYF. CDR3 DNA: TGTGCCAGCAGCCCCACCCATTACAGTGGCACAGATACGCAGTATTTT.

The genes are TRBV9 and TRBJ2-5; 7 bases are shared with TRBD1. Unmatched junction bases numbered 6, after V lost 2 bases and J lost 2 bases. The CDR3 is made up of 15 amino acids. The germline CDR1 and CDR2 sequences are SGDLS and YYNGEE. In DNA, the CDR3 is TGTGCCAGCAGCGTCGGGACAGCGAGACAAGAGACCCAGTACTTC. Translated, it gives CASSVGTARQETQYF.

This chain uses TRBV6-6 with TRBJ1-2, with D possibly being TRBD1 (5 bases). Between the trimmed V and J ends, which lost 3 bases and 0 bases, there was a span of 11 bases. CDR3 size: 15 residues. Germline V gene sequence: CDR1 MNHNY, CDR2 SVGAGI (reference sequence). This chain's CDR3 is CASSYGQGTNYGYTF. The CDR3 nucleotides read TGTGCCAGCAGTTATGGGCAGGGAACTAACTATGGCTACACCTTC.

V is TRBV4-1 and J is TRBJ1-1; 7 bases match TRBD1. V was pared by 2 bases and J by 6 bases, with 9 bases of the junction left unmatched. Germline-derived CDR1 and CDR2 are MGHRA and YSYEKL. This CDR3 has 15 residues. The CDR3 nucleotides read TGCGCCAGCAGCCAACTTACAGGACAGGCCCCTGAAGCTTTCTTT. Residues: CASSQLTGQAPEAFF.

This clone was picked up one time. CDR3 in DNA: TGTGCCAGCAGCTTGCCCGGGTATGGCAAAAACATTCAGTACTTC. As protein: CASSLPGYGKNIQYF. The chain uses TRBV5-4 and TRBJ2-4, with D unclear. The CDR3 has 15 amino acids. Trimming cost V 1 base and J 3 bases, with 11 bases left between them. Germline V lookup: CDR1 SGHNT, CDR2 YYREEE (reference sequence).

The chain is built from TRBV7-9 and TRBJ1-6; D call uncertain. This CDR3 contains 13 residues. The germline V and J ends were trimmed by 4 bases and 7 bases, with 8 bases remaining between them. In germline, CDR1 is SEHNR, CDR2 FQNEAQ (reference sequence). The CDR3 DNA reads TGTGCCAGCAGCTCGGGTCAAAATTCACCCCTCCACTTT. Residues: CASSSGQNSPLHF.

The chain employs TRBV19 and TRBJ1-1, with a weak D call TRBD1 (5 bases). This CDR3 region has 13 residues. Deletions cut 5 bases from V and 2 bases from J, with 9 bases between. Germline CDR1 reads LNHDA; CDR2 reads SQIVND (reference sequence). CDR3 sequence reads: CASSWGINTEAFF. For the CDR3, the DNA is TGTGCCAGTAGTTGGGGGATCAACACTGAAGCTTTCTTT. The full variable domain, in which reference TRBV19 and TRBJ1-1 provide the parts outside the CDR3, is DGGITQSPKYLFRKEGQNVTLSCEQNLNHDAMYWYRQDPGQGLRLIYYSQIVNDFQKGDIAEGYSVSREKKESFPLTVTSAQKNPTAFYLCASSWGINTEAFFGQGTRLTVV.

The V and J genes are TRBV18 and TRBJ1-3; D ambiguous. Trimming cost V 6 bases and J 4 bases, with 13 bases left between them. The CDR3 is 14 amino acids. CDR1 and CDR2 (germline): KGHSH, LQKENI. The CDR3 DNA sequence: TGTGCCAGCTCCCCCGACGGAGGGGGAAACACCATATATTTT. This codes for CASSPDGGGNTIYF.

The V call is TRBV6-5, the J call TRBJ1-3; D remains ambiguous. The CDR3 has 14 amino acids. CDR1 and CDR2 (germline): MNHEY, SVGAGI. The germline V and J ends were trimmed by 8 bases and 0 bases, with 11 bases remaining between them. This chain's CDR3 is CASYRRDSGNTIYF. The CDR3 DNA sequence: TGTGCCAGCTATAGACGGGACTCTGGAAACACCATATATTTT.

This rearrangement joins TRBV6-6 to TRBJ2-7; D remains unclear. Trimming pared 0 bases from V and 6 bases from J, leaving 15 bases between. The CDR3 runs to 15 residues. Germline V gives CDR1 MNHNY, CDR2 SVGAGI (reference sequence). The CDR3 protein is CASSYSSMNRLEQYF. The CDR3 DNA follows: TGTGCCAGCAGTTACTCCTCAATGAATCGACTCGAGCAGTACTTC.

The chain combines TRBV2 with TRBJ1-1; D remains ambiguous. The CDR3 is 11 amino acids. Trimming removed 6 bases from V and 1 base from J, with 3 bases in between. The germline V gene encodes CDR1 SNHLY and CDR2 FYNNEI. DNA of the CDR3: TGTGCCAGCAGGGCGAACACTGAAGCTTTCTTT. Its protein is CASRANTEAFF.

The CDR3: CASSDETVRGTEAFF. CDR3 in DNA: TGCGCCAGCAGTGATGAGACAGTGAGGGGCACTGAAGCTTTCTTT. The chain joins TRBV10-2 to TRBJ1-1; possibly TRBD1 for D (5 bases). The CDR3 consists of 15 residues. Trimming took 3 bases from V and 4 from J, leaving 15 bases between them. CDR1 WSHSY and CDR2 SAAADI come from the germline V gene.

The genes are TRBV11-2 and TRBJ2-3; 8 bases are a match to TRBD2. CDR1 and CDR2 from the germline V gene are SGHAT and FQNNGV. Trimming at V came to 5 bases and at J to 1 base, leaving 8 bases not matched to a gene. CDR3 length: 16 residues. The CDR3 here is CASSRTGTRGTDTQYF. The CDR3 nucleotides read TGTGCCAGCAGCCGAACCGGGACTAGAGGCACAGATACGCAGTATTTT. Supplemented by reference TRBV11-2 and TRBJ2-3, the full variable domain reads EAGVAQSPRYKIIEKRQSVAFWCNPISGHATLYWYQQILGQGPKLLIQFQNNGVVDDSQLPKDRFSAERLKGVDSTLKIQPAKLEDSAVYLCASSRTGTRGTDTQYFGPGTRLTVL.

The rearrangement joins TRBV7-9 to TRBJ1-1, with D perhaps matching TRBD1 (5 bases). Between the trimmed V and J ends, which lost 5 bases and 5 bases, there was a span of 15 bases. This CDR3 spans 14 amino acids. Germline V gives CDR1 SEHNR, CDR2 FQNEAQ (reference sequence). The CDR3: CASSTTEVGTEAFF. The CDR3 coding sequence is TGTGCCAGCAGCACGACAGAGGTGGGGACTGAAGCTTTCTTT.

The rearrangement joins TRBV21-1 to TRBJ2-2; TRBD2 is taken as the D call from the table, unchecked against the DNA. TRBV21-1 is described as a pseudogene. This CDR3 spans 19 amino acids. This CDR3 reads CASSQIAGGPTVNTGELFF. The CDR3 DNA sequence: TGTGCCAGCAGCCAAATAGCGGGGGGACCAACGGTGAACACCGGGGAGCTGTTTTTT.

Here the CDR3 reads CASSLEVGSVTEAFF. The CDR3 DNA reads TGTGCCAGCAGCTTAGAGGTTGGGAGTGTAACTGAAGCTTTCTTT. The chain uses TRBV7-2 and TRBJ1-1; no reliable D call. V was clipped by 1 base and J by 5 bases, with 14 bases between them. Germline values: CDR1 SGHTA, CDR2 FQGNSA. The CDR3 has 15 residues.

The chain combines TRBV5-6 with TRBJ1-5; D call uncertain. CDR3 size: 14 residues. Germline-derived CDR1 and CDR2 are SGHDT and YYEEEE. V was trimmed by 4 bases and J by 1 base, leaving 9 bases between them. This CDR3 reads CASSRPGSNQPQHF. DNA of the CDR3: TGTGCCAGCAGCCGACCAGGCAGCAATCAGCCCCAGCATTTT.

V is TRBV4-1 and J is TRBJ1-1, with 10 bases matching TRBD1. This CDR3 has 16 residues. Per the germline V gene, CDR1 is MGHRA and CDR2 is YSYEKL. Losses at the gene ends were 4 bases for V and 5 bases for J; bases not matched to a gene: 10. The CDR3 DNA reads TGCGCCAGCAGCCTTGGGACAGGGGAAAAAGGGACTGAAGCTTTCTTT. Its translation: CASSLGTGEKGTEAFF.

The chain recombines TRBV27 with TRBJ1-6, with D perhaps matching TRBD1 (6 bases). V lost 0 bases and J lost 10, with 13 bases in between. The CDR3 has 15 amino acids. Germline V gene sequence: CDR1 MNHEY, CDR2 SMNVEV (reference sequence). CDR3 in amino acids: CASSLSGGLGSPLHF. DNA for the CDR3: TGTGCCAGCAGTTTATCGGGGGGGCTAGGGTCACCCCTCCACTTT.

The V gene is TRBV19, the J gene TRBJ1-6; D gene ambiguous. The CDR3 loop spans 13 amino acids. V was shortened by 3 bases and J by 8 bases, with 8 bases between the two germline ends. Germline loops: CDR1 LNHDA, CDR2 SQIVND (reference sequence). CDR3: CASSISVDSPLHF. CDR3 DNA: TGTGCCAGTAGTATCTCGGTTGATTCACCCCTCCACTTT.

This rearrangement joins TRBV4-1 to TRBJ1-2; 9 bases agree with TRBD1. This CDR3 has 15 residues. The ends lost 0 bases at V and 2 bases at J; junction bases unmatched: 1. Germline CDR1 is MGHRA and CDR2 is YSYEKL. As DNA, the CDR3 is TGCGCCAGCAGCCAAGAACAGGGGGCGAACTATGGCTACACCTTC. This gives the protein CASSQEQGANYGYTF.

The chain combines TRBV30 with TRBJ1-1; D call uncertain. The CDR3 covers 18 residues. Germline CDR1 GTSNPN, CDR2 SVGIG (reference sequence). V lost 7 bases, J lost 1 base, and 28 bases lay in between. The chain's CDR3 is CASVSSEGLVGRNTEAFF. The DNA of the CDR3 is TGTGCCTCGGTGAGTTCTGAAGGCCTTGTGGGCCGGAACACTGAAGCTTTCTTT.

The chain recombines TRBV5-1 with TRBJ2-7; maybe TRBD1 (6 bases). CDR1 is SGHRS, CDR2 YFSETQ, per germline. The V end lost 0 bases, the J end lost 0 bases, and 10 bases lay between the germline ends. The CDR3 totals 15 residues. The CDR3 DNA is TGCGCCAGCAGCTTGGAGAGGACAGCCTCCTACGAGCAGTACTTC. Protein: CASSLERTASYEQYF.

V usage is TRBV11-2 and J usage is TRBJ2-7; 7 positions agree with TRBD1. The CDR3 extends over 14 amino acids. V lost 5 bases to trimming and J lost 7 bases; unmatched junction nucleotides: 11. Germline loops: CDR1 SGHAT, CDR2 FQNNGV. This CDR3 reads CASSTPRQGMEQYF. In DNA form, the CDR3 reads TGTGCCAGCAGCACCCCTCGACAGGGTATGGAGCAGTACTTC.

Only one count was recorded for this clone. This chain connects TRBV11-2 to TRBJ1-2; D gene uncertain. Trimming took off 0 bases at V and 0 bases at J, with 8 bases between the two ends. The CDR3 length is 15 residues. CDR1 and CDR2 from the germline V gene are SGHAT and FQNNGV. The CDR3 coding sequence is TGTGCCAGCAGCTTAGAGGGCAGCGCTAACTATGGCTACACCTTC. Translated, it gives CASSLEGSANYGYTF.